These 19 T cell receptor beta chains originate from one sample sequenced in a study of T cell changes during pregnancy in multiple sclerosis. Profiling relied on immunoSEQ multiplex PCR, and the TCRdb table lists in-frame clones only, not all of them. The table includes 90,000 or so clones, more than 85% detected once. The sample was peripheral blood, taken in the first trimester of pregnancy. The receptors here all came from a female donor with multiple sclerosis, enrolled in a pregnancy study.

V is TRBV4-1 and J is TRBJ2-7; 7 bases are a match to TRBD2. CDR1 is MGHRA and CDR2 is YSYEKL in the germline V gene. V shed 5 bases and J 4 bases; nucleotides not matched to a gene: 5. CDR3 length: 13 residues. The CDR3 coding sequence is TGCGCCAGCAGCGCGACTAGCTTATACGAGCAGTACTTC. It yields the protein CASSATSLYEQYF.

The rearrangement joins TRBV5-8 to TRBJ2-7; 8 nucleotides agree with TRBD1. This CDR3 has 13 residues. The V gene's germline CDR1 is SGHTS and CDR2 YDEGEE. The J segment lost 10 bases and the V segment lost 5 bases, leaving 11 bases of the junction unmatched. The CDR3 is CASSPKQQGGQYF. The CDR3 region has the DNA TGTGCCAGCAGTCCTAAACAACAGGGGGGACAGTACTTC.

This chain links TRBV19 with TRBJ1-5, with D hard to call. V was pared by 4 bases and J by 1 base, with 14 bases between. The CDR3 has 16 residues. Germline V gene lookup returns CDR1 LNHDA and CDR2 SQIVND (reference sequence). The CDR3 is CASSTSAGVSNQPQHF. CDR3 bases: TGTGCCAGTAGTACTAGCGCTGGGGTAAGCAATCAGCCCCAGCATTTT.

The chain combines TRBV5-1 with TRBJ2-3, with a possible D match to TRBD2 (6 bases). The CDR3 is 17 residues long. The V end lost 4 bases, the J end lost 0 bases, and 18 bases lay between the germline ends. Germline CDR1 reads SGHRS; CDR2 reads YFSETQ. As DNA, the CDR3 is TGCGCCAGCAGCCACGGGCCGGTCGGAGGGAGCACAGATACGCAGTATTTT. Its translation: CASSHGPVGGSTDTQYF.

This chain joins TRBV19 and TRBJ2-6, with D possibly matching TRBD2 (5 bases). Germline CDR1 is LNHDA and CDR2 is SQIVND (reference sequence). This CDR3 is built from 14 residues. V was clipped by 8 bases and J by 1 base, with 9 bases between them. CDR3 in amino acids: CASAGGSGANVLTF. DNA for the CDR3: TGTGCCAGTGCCGGAGGATCTGGGGCCAACGTCCTGACTTTC.

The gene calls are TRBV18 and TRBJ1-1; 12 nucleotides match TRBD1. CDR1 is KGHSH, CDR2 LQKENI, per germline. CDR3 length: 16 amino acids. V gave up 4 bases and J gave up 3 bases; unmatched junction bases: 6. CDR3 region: CASSRDRGLGDTEAFF. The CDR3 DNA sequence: TGTGCCAGCTCACGGGACAGGGGGCTAGGGGACACTGAAGCTTTCTTT.

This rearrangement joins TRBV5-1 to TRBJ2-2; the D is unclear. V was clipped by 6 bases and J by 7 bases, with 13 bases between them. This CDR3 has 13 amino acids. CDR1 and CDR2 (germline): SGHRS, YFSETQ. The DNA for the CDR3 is TGCGCCAGCACTCCTTTAGAAATCGGGGAGCTGTTTTTT. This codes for CASTPLEIGELFF.

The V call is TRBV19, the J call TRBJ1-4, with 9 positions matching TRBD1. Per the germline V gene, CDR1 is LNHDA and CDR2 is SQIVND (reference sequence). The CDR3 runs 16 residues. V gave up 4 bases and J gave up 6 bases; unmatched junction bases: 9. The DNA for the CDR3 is TGTGCCAGTAGTACTGACAGGGGGATTCGAGATGAAAAACTGTTTTTT. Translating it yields CASSTDRGIRDEKLFF.

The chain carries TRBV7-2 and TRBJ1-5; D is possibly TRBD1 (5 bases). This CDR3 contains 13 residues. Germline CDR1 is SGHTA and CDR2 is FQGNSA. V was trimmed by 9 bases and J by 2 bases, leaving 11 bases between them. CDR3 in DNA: TGTGCCAGTGGCGGGGGTGGCAATCAGCCCCAGCATTTT. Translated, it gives CASGGGGNQPQHF.

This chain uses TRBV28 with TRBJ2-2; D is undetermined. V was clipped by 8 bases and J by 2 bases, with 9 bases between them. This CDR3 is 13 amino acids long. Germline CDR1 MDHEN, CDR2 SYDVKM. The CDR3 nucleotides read TGTGCCAGCCATCAGCGAAACACCGGGGAGCTGTTTTTT. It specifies CASHQRNTGELFF.

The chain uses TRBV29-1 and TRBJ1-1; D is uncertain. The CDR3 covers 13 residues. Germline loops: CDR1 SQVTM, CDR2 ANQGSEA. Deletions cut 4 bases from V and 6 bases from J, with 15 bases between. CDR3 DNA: TGCAGCGTTGCCAGGTTGGGGAGCGCTGAAGCTTTCTTT. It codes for CSVARLGSAEAFF.

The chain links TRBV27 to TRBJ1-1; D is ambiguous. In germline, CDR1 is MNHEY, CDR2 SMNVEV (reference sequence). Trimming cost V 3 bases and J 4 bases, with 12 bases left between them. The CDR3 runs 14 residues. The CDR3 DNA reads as TGTGCCAGCAGTTTGAGCGGGGATTTCACTGAAGCTTTCTTT. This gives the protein CASSLSGDFTEAFF.

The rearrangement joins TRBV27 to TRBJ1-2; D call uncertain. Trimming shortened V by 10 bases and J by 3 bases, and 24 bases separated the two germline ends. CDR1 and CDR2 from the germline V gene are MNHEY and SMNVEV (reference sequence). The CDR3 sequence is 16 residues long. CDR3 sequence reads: CATKTYMGPVDYGYTF. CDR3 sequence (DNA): TGTGCCACCAAAACCTACATGGGCCCGGTAGACTATGGCTACACCTTC.

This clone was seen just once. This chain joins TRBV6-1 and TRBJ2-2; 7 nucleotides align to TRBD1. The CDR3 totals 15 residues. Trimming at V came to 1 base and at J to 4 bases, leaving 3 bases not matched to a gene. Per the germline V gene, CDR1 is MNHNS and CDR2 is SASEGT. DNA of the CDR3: TGTGCCAGCAGTGAAGGAGGGGGCGGCACCGGGGAGCTGTTTTTT. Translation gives CASSEGGGGTGELFF.

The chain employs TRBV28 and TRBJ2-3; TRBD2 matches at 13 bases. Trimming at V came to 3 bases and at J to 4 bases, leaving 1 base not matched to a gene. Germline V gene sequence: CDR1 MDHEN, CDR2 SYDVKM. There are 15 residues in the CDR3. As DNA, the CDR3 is TGTGCCAGCAGTTTGACTAGCGGGAGGCCAGATACGCAGTATTTT. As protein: CASSLTSGRPDTQYF.

The CDR3 DNA sequence: TGCGCCAGCAGCCCGGGACAGGGGTTCTACGAGCAGTACTTC. This encodes CASSPGQGFYEQYF. The rearrangement links TRBV5-1 to TRBJ2-7, with 10 nucleotides matching TRBD1. V shed 4 bases, J shed 3 bases, and the junction held 4 bases outside the gene matches. This CDR3 has 14 amino acids. Germline lookup yields CDR1 SGHRS and CDR2 YFSETQ.

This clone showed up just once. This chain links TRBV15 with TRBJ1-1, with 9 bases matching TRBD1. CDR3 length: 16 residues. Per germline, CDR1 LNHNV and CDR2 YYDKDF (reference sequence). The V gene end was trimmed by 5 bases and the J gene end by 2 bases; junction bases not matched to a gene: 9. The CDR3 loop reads CATSRLGDRENTEAFF. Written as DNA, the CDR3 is TGTGCCACCAGCCGGCTCGGGGACAGGGAAAACACTGAAGCTTTCTTT. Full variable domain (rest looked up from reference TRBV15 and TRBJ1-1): DAMVIQNPRYQVTQFGKPVTLSCSQTLNHNVMYWYQQKSSQAPKLLFHYYDKDFNNEADTPDNFQSRRPNTSFCFLDIRSPGLGDTAMYLCATSRLGDRENTEAFFGQGTRLTVV.

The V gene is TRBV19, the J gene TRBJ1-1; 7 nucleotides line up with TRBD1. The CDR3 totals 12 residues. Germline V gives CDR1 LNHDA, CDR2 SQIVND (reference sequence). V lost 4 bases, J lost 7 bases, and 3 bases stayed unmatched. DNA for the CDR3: TGTGCCAGTAGTACCCGGACAGGTGAAGCTTTCTTT. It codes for CASSTRTGEAFF.

CDR3 in amino acids: CAWSPGGGVGGNIQYF. For the CDR3, the DNA is TGTGCCTGGAGTCCTGGGGGGGGAGTAGGGGGAAACATTCAGTACTTC. The chain couples TRBV30 to TRBJ2-4; possible D gene TRBD2, 7 bases. Germline CDR1 GTSNPN, CDR2 SVGIG (reference sequence). Deletions cut 2 bases from V and 6 bases from J, with 20 bases between. The CDR3 has 16 residues.